This TCR beta chain emerged from a study of blood T cells in healthy people across ages. At the level of the study: The template switching approach captured approximately one barcoded beta molecule for every two T cells.

Primed by a sample-barcoded 5' primer and a J-beta primer mix, a second PCR proceeded for roughly 6 to 12 cycles. Tags on each cDNA molecule came from a template-switch adaptor with 12 random nucleotides. TCRdb re-analysed the 5' RACE reads in MiXCR, keeping a single row per CDR3 protein. The sample consists of about 1.7 million distinct CDR3 sequences, 28% of them appearing once. Every donor provided 8.5 to 10 milliliters of peripheral blood. No fewer than 6 micrograms of total RNA were isolated from every sample. Germline lookup yields CDR1 SGHTA and CDR2 FQGNSA. V lost 5 bases to trimming and J lost 11 bases, with 24 bases between them. This CDR3 is 15 amino acids long.

V and J are TRBV7-2 and TRBJ2-5; either TRBD1 or TRBD2 may fit D (5 bases each). The TCR originated in a woman in her 30s in good health. The sample was blood. Here the CDR3 reads CASSLGPVGRAEQYF. The CDR3 nucleotides are TGTGCCAGCAGCCTAGGCCCTGTGGGACGGGCTGAGCAGTACTTC.